This TCR beta chain emerged from a study of blood T cell repertoires in COVID-19. Whole-study context: COVID-19 samples, acute and convalescent, were from the United States, Italy and Spain. From T cells, B-cell-depleted T cells, or PBMCs came the material, which was cDNA or gDNA.

In the original processing: Using reference gene primer amplification, nucleated cell counts were estimated. Sequencing used immunoSEQ multiplex PCR; TCRdb keeps in-frame clones, though not all of them. The V and J calls and clone size were taken over from that table, and D and trimming were inferred from the DNA. Seen here are fewer than 450,000 clones, 88% observed once, and the top ten hold around 2%. Enrollees, roughly 18 to 95 years old, lived in approximately 24 US areas. Germline CDR1 reads SNHLY; CDR2 reads FYNNEI. The CDR3 runs to 14 residues. V lost 7 bases, J lost 3 bases, and 12 bases lay in between.

The receptor comes from a woman aged 40 to 50 with acute COVID-19. The sample comprised PBMCs or T cells enriched from blood (not recorded which). This chain uses TRBV2 with TRBJ1-4; no definite D call. CDR3 nucleotide sequence: TGTGCCAGCACCCAGACTCAATCTAATGAAAAACTGTTTTTT. Protein: CASTQTQSNEKLFF. Full variable domain (remainder filled in from reference TRBV2 and TRBJ1-4): EPEVTQTPSHQVTQMGQEVILRCVPISNHLYFYWYRQILGQKVEFLVSFYNNEISEKSEIFDDQFSVERPDGSNFTLKIRSTKLEDSAMYFCASTQTQSNEKLFFGSGTQLSVL.